This entry concerns a single T cell receptor beta chain. Its antigen remains unidentified. The sample belongs to a study of T cell responses to AZD1222 COVID-19 vaccine. Study results and caveats: Donors, mostly white British, included more females; clonal diversity was possibly underestimated. With dominance at 160-218 and 743-854, vaccine-associated CD4 TCRs spanned spike.

Libraries were prepared by immunoSEQ multiplex PCR; TCRdb keeps only in-frame clonotypes and omits some of them. The sample includes some 120,000 clones, 90% to 95% of them seen just once. Trimming took off 0 bases at V and 3 bases at J, with 9 bases between the two ends. The CDR3 is made up of 15 amino acids. The germline gives CDR1 MGHRA, CDR2 YSYEKL. This sequence was found in an adult in good health. The sample was peripheral blood, taken on day 0 of AZD1222 vaccination. V is TRBV4-1 and J is TRBJ1-5; no clear D gene. The CDR3 nucleotides are TGCGCCAGCAGCCAAGATCCTGTTACCAATCAGCCCCAGCATTTT. Its protein is CASSQDPVTNQPQHF.